These T cell receptor beta chains were read from a single sample in a study of blood T cells in healthy people across ages. TCRdb redid the calling of the 5' RACE reads with MiXCR, one entry per CDR3 protein. The sample lists 500,000 to 600,000 distinct CDR3 sequences, 27% occurring once. The sequencing sample was made of blood. These receptors all come from a woman between 65 and 79 years old in good health. Both conserved end residues are part of each CDR3. The order of the fields is CDR3 protein, CDR3 DNA, V gene, J gene, clone size, D gene. The D gene is left open where the match is weak. The listing skips clone size in some rows; elsewhere it reads once, few, many or a size class.

CDR3 protein: CASSSGRNYGYTF
CDR3 DNA: TGTGCCAGCAGTTCCGGTCGTAACTATGGCTACACCTTC
V gene: TRBV7-2
J gene: TRBJ1-2
clone size: many
D gene: -

CDR3 protein: CASRLGGAVETQYF
CDR3 DNA: TGCGCCAGCAGGTTGGGGGGGGCCGTAGAGACCCAGTACTTC
V gene: TRBV10-2
J gene: TRBJ2-5
clone size: few
D gene: -

CDR3 protein: CASSRHPDEKLFF
CDR3 DNA: TGTGCCAGCAGCCGCCACCCCGATGAAAAACTGTTTTTT
V gene: TRBV11-2
J gene: TRBJ1-4
clone size: -
D gene: -

CDR3 protein: CASSLPGSLKHEQYF
CDR3 DNA: TGTGCCAGCAGCCTTCCGGGATCTCTTAAGCACGAGCAGTACTTC
V gene: TRBV28
J gene: TRBJ2-7
clone size: -
D gene: -

CDR3 protein: CASSQAGRAYEQYF
CDR3 DNA: TGTGCCAGCAGCCAAGCGGGGAGAGCCTACGAGCAGTACTTC
V gene: TRBV3-1
J gene: TRBJ2-7
clone size: -
D gene: -

CDR3 protein: CASSLDLSNLYEQYF
CDR3 DNA: TGTGCCAGCAGCTTAGATCTGAGTAACCTCTACGAGCAGTACTTC
V gene: TRBV11-2
J gene: TRBJ2-7
clone size: few
D gene: -

CDR3 protein: CASSYGGAVYNEQFF
CDR3 DNA: TGTGCCAGCAGCTACGGGGGGGCCGTGTACAATGAGCAGTTCTTC
V gene: TRBV12-3/TRBV12-4
J gene: TRBJ2-1
clone size: few
D gene: TRBD2

CDR3 protein: CASSLALGLAGGLQETQYF
CDR3 DNA: TGCGCCAGCAGCTTGGCCCTGGGACTAGCGGGGGGACTCCAAGAGACCCAGTACTTC
V gene: TRBV5-1
J gene: TRBJ2-5
clone size: few
D gene: TRBD2

CDR3 protein: CASSLMDGSSYEQYF
CDR3 DNA: TGTGCCAGCAGCCTAATGGACGGAAGCTCCTACGAGCAGTACTTC
V gene: TRBV7-9
J gene: TRBJ2-7
clone size: -
D gene: -

CDR3 protein: CSLKRGGNNEQFF
CDR3 DNA: TGCAGTCTTAAGCGCGGGGGAAACAATGAGCAGTTCTTC
V gene: TRBV20-1
J gene: TRBJ2-1
clone size: -
D gene: TRBD2

CDR3 protein: CATPGPRRSYYGYTF
CDR3 DNA: TGTGCGACCCCCGGGCCCCGGAGGTCCTACTATGGCTACACCTTC
V gene: TRBV21-1
J gene: TRBJ1-2
clone size: -
D gene: -

CDR3 protein: CASSAESGANVLTF
CDR3 DNA: TGCGCCAGCAGCGCGGAGTCTGGGGCCAACGTCCTGACTTTC
V gene: TRBV4-3
J gene: TRBJ2-6
clone size: -
D gene: -

CDR3 protein: CASSQGPRPTNEQFF
CDR3 DNA: TGCGCCAGCAGCCAGGGGCCTCGACCTACCAATGAGCAGTTCTTC
V gene: TRBV4-1
J gene: TRBJ2-1
clone size: once
D gene: -

CDR3 protein: CSARESGTGVNEQFF
CDR3 DNA: TGCAGTGCTAGAGAGTCCGGGACAGGGGTCAATGAGCAGTTCTTC
V gene: TRBV20-1
J gene: TRBJ2-1
clone size: few
D gene: TRBD1

CDR3 protein: CASSIGQGGSYNEQFF
CDR3 DNA: TGTGCCAGCAGCATTGGACAGGGAGGCTCCTACAATGAGCAGTTCTTC
V gene: TRBV9
J gene: TRBJ2-1
clone size: -
D gene: TRBD1

CDR3 protein: CASSFVDNQPQHF
CDR3 DNA: TGTGCCAGCAGTTTCGTGGATAATCAGCCCCAGCATTTT
V gene: TRBV11-2
J gene: TRBJ1-5
clone size: -
D gene: -

CDR3 protein: CAISESLGLEETQYF
CDR3 DNA: TGTGCCATCAGTGAGTCTCTAGGACTAGAAGAGACCCAGTACTTC
V gene: TRBV10-3
J gene: TRBJ2-5
clone size: many
D gene: TRBD2

CDR3 protein: CASSVTGGDTGELFF
CDR3 DNA: TGTGCCAGCAGTGTTACAGGGGGAGACACCGGGGAGCTGTTTTTT
V gene: TRBV6-6
J gene: TRBJ2-2
clone size: few
D gene: TRBD1

CDR3 protein: CASSLAPGTQYF
CDR3 DNA: TGTGCCAGCAGCTTGGCCCCTGGGACCCAGTACTTC
V gene: TRBV5-6
J gene: TRBJ2-5
clone size: -
D gene: -

CDR3 protein: CSAIPGQIQETQYF
CDR3 DNA: TGCAGTGCTATTCCGGGACAAATCCAAGAGACCCAGTACTTC
V gene: TRBV20-1
J gene: TRBJ2-5
clone size: many
D gene: -

CDR3 protein: CASSLGLAGGAVGETQYF
CDR3 DNA: TGTGCCAGCAGCCTCGGACTAGCGGGGGGTGCAGTTGGGGAGACCCAGTACTTC
V gene: TRBV7-2
J gene: TRBJ2-5
clone size: -
D gene: TRBD2

CDR3 protein: CASSLAPGDTDTQYF
CDR3 DNA: TGTGCCAGCAGCTTAGCCCCTGGGGACACAGATACGCAGTATTTT
V gene: TRBV7-2
J gene: TRBJ2-3
clone size: few
D gene: -

CDR3 protein: CASSPGQKNTEAFF
CDR3 DNA: TGTGCCAGCAGCCCGGGACAGAAGAACACTGAAGCTTTCTTT
V gene: TRBV9
J gene: TRBJ1-1
clone size: -
D gene: TRBD1

CDR3 protein: CASSPDGRASGFLAFF
CDR3 DNA: TGTGCCAGCTCACCCGACGGACGGGCCTCGGGATTCCTAGCTTTCTTT
V gene: TRBV18
J gene: TRBJ1-1
clone size: few
D gene: -

CDR3 protein: CASSLTGGNHPSLRSTDTQYF
CDR3 DNA: TGCGCCAGCAGCTTGACGGGGGGGAACCATCCTAGCCTGCGAAGCACAGATACGCAGTATTTT
V gene: TRBV5-1
J gene: TRBJ2-3
clone size: -
D gene: TRBD2

CDR3 protein: CASSLAPLGSDF
CDR3 DNA: TGTGCCAGCAGCTTAGCCCCCCTTGGATCGGACTTC
V gene: TRBV7-9
J gene: TRBJ1-2
clone size: -
D gene: -